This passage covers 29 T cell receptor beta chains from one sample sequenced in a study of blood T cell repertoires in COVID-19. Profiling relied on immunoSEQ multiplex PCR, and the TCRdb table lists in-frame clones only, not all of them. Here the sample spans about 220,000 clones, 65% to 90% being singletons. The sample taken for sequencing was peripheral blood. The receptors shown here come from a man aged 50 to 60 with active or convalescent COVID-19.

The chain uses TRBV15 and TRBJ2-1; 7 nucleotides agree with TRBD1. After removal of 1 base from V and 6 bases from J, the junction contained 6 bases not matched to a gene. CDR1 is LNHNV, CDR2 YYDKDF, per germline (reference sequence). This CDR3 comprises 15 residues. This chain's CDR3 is CATSRGLAGGNEQFF. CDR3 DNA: TGTGCCACCAGCAGAGGGTTGGCAGGGGGCAATGAGCAGTTCTTC. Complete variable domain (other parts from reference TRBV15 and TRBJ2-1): DAMVIQNPRYQVTQFGKPVTLSCSQTLNHNVMYWYQQKSSQAPKLLFHYYDKDFNNEADTPDNFQSRRPNTSFCFLDIRSPGLGDTAMYLCATSRGLAGGNEQFFGPGTRLTVL.

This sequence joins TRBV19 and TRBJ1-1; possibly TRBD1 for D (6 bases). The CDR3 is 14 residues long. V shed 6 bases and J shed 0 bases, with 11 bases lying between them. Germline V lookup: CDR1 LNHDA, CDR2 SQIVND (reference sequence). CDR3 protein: CASSQQGVNTEAFF. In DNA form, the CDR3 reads TGTGCCAGTAGCCAACAGGGCGTGAACACTGAAGCTTTCTTT.

CDR3 nucleotide sequence: TGCGCCAGCAGCCCGGAGGGGGGAGCGGGAGTTAGTAATGAGCAGTTCTTC. Translated, it gives CASSPEGGAGVSNEQFF. The J gene is TRBJ2-1, the V gene TRBV4-1; TRBD2 matches at 8 bases. The CDR3 consists of 17 residues. CDR1 and CDR2 from the germline V gene are MGHRA and YSYEKL. The junction had 15 bases not matched to a gene; V was cut back by 4 bases and J by 7 bases.

This CDR3 is CASSLGRSQPQHF. CDR3 bases: TGTGCCAGCAGTTTAGGGAGGTCACAGCCCCAGCATTTT. The chain links TRBV28 to TRBJ1-5, with D unresolved. CDR1 MDHEN and CDR2 SYDVKM come from the germline V gene. Trimming removed 2 bases from V and 7 bases from J, with 9 bases in between. This CDR3 contains 13 residues.

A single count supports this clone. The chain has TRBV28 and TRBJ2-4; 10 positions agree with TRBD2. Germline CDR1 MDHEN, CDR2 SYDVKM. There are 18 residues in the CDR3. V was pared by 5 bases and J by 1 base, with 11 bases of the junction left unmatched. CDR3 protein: CASSPSTGTSAAKNIQYF. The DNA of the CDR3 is TGTGCCAGCAGTCCCTCCACCGGGACTAGCGCGGCCAAAAACATTCAGTACTTC.

The CDR3 DNA follows: TGTGCCAGCAGCTGGGGCCAGGGGGCGAACACCGGGGAGCTGTTTTTT. As protein: CASSWGQGANTGELFF. This rearrangement joins TRBV7-8 to TRBJ2-2; 7 bases are shared with TRBD1. The CDR3 extends over 16 amino acids. Germline CDR1 and CDR2: SGHVS and FQNEAQ. The V and J ends lost 4 bases and 0 bases, in that order; junction bases with no gene match: 5. The whole variable domain, remainder taken from reference TRBV7-8 and TRBJ2-2, is GAGVSQSPRYKVAKRGQDVALRCDPISGHVSLFWYQQALGQGPEFLTYFQNEAQLDKSGLPSDRFFAERPEGSVSTLKIQRTQQEDSAVYLCASSWGQGANTGELFFGEGSRLTVL.

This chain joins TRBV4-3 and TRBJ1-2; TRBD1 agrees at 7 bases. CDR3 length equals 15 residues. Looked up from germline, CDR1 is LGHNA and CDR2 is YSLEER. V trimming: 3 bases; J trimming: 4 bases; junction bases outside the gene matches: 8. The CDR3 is CASSHADRALYGYTF. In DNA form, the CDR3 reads TGCGCCAGCAGCCACGCCGACAGGGCCCTCTATGGCTACACCTTC.

The CDR3 is CASSLGAGETQYF. As DNA, the CDR3 is TGTGCCAGCAGCTTAGGGGCCGGGGAGACCCAGTACTTC. The chain recombines TRBV5-6 with TRBJ2-5; possibly TRBD1 for D (5 bases). Germline assignment: CDR1 SGHDT and CDR2 YYEEEE. The CDR3 consists of 13 residues. Trimming removed 2 bases from V and 5 bases from J, with 10 bases in between.

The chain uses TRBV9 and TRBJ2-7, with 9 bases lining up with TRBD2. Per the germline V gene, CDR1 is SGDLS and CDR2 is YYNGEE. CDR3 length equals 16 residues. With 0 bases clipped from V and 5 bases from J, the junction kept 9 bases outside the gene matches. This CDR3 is CASSVALREGPHEQYF. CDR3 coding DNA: TGTGCCAGCAGCGTAGCTTTGCGGGAGGGCCCCCACGAGCAGTACTTC.

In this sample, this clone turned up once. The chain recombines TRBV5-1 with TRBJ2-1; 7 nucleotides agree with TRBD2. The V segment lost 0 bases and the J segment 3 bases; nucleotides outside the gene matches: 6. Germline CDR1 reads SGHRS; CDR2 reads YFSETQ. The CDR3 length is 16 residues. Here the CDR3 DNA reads TGCGCCAGCAGCTTGGTGGCGGGAGTGAGCTACAATGAGCAGTTCTTC. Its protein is CASSLVAGVSYNEQFF.

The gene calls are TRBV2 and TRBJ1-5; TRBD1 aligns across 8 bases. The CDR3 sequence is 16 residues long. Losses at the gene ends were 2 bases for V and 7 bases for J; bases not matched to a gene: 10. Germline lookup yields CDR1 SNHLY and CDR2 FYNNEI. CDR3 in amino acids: CASSESPTGGYQPQHF. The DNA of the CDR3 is TGTGCCAGCAGTGAATCCCCTACAGGGGGTTACCAGCCCCAGCATTTT.

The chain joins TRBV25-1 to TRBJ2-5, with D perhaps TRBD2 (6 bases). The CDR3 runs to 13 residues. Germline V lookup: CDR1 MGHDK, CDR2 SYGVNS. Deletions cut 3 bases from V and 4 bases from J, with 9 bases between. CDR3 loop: CASSEAGRETQYF. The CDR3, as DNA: TGTGCCAGCAGTGAGGCGGGACGAGAGACCCAGTACTTC.

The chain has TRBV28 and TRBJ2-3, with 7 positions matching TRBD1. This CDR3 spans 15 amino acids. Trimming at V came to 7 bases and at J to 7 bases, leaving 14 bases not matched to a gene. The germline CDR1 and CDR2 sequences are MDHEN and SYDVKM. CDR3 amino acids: CASTPRGQQGYTQYF. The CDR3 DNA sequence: TGTGCCAGCACTCCTCGGGGACAGCAGGGTTATACGCAGTATTTT. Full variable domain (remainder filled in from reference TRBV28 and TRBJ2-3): DVKVTQSSRYLVKRTGEKVFLECVQDMDHENMFWYRQDPGLGLRLIYFSYDVKMKEKGDIPEGYSVSREKKERFSLILESASTNQTSMYLCASTPRGQQGYTQYFGPGTRLTVL.

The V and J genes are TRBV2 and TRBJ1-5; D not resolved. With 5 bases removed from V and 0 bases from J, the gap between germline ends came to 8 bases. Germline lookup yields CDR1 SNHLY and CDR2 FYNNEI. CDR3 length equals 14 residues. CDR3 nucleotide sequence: TGTGCCAGCAGTCTACCCTATAGCAATCAGCCCCAGCATTTT. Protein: CASSLPYSNQPQHF.

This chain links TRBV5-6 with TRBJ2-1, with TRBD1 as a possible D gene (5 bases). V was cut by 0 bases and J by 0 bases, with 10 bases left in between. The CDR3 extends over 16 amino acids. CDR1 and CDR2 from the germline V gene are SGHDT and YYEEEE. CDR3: CASSLAPRDSYNEQFF. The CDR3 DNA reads TGTGCCAGCAGCTTGGCGCCCAGGGACTCCTACAATGAGCAGTTCTTC. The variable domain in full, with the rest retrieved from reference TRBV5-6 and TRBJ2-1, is DAGVTQSPTHLIKTRGQQVTLRCSPKSGHDTVSWYQQALGQGPQFIFQYYEEEERQRGNFPDRFSGHQFPNYSSELNVNALLLGDSALYLCASSLAPRDSYNEQFFGPGTRLTVL.

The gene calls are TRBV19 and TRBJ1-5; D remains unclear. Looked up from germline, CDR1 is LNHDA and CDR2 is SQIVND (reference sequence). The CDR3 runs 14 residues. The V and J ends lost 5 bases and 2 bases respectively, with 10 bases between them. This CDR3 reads CASSGGFGNQPQHF. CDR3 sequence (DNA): TGTGCCAGTAGTGGAGGGTTTGGCAATCAGCCCCAGCATTTT. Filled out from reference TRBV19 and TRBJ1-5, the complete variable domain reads DGGITQSPKYLFRKEGQNVTLSCEQNLNHDAMYWYRQDPGQGLRLIYYSQIVNDFQKGDIAEGYSVSREKKESFPLTVTSAQKNPTAFYLCASSGGFGNQPQHFGDGTRLSIL.

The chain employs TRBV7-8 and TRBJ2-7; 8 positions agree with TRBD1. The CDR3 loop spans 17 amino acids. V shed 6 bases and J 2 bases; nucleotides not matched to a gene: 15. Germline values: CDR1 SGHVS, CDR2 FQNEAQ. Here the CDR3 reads CASSRDRLPTSAYEQYV. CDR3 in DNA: TGTGCCAGCAGTCGGGACAGGCTCCCAACCTCCGCCTACGAGCAGTACGTC.

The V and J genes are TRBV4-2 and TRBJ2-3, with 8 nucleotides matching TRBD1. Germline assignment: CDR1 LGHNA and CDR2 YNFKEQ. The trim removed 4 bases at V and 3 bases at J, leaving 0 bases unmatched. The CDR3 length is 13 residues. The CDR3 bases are TGTGCCAGCAGCCGGACAGGGACAGATACGCAGTATTTT. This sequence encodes CASSRTGTDTQYF.

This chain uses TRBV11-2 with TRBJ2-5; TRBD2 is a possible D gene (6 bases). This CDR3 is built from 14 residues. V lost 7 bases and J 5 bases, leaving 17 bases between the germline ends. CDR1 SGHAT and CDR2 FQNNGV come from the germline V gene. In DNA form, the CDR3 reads TGTGCCAGCACCTCTCGGCCCCGGGGGGAGACCCAGTACTTC. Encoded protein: CASTSRPRGETQYF.

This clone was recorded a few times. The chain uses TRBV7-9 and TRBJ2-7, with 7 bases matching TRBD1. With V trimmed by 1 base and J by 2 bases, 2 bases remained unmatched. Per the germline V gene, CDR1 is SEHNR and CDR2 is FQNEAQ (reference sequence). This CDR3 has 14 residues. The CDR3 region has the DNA TGTGCCAGCAGCTTAGGACAGGGTACCTACGAGCAGTACTTC. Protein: CASSLGQGTYEQYF.

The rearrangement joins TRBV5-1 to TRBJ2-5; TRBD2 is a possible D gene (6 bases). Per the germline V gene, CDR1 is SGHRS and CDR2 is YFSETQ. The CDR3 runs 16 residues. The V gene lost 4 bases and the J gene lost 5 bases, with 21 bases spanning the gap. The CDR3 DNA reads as TGCGCCAGCAGCCGGTGGCGTTACCCCGCGGGGGAGACCCAGTACTTC. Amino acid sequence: CASSRWRYPAGETQYF. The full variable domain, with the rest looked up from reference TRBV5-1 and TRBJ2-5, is KAGVTQTPRYLIKTRGQQVTLSCSPISGHRSVSWYQQTPGQGLQFLFEYFSETQRNKGNFPGRFSGRQFSNSRSEMNVSTLELGDSALYLCASSRWRYPAGETQYFGPGTRLLVL.

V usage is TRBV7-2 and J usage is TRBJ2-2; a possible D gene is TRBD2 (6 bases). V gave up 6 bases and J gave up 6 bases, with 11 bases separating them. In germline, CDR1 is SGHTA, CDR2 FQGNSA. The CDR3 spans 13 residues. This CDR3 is CASRIWGAGELFF. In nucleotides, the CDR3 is TGTGCCAGCAGAATTTGGGGGGCCGGGGAGCTGTTTTTT.

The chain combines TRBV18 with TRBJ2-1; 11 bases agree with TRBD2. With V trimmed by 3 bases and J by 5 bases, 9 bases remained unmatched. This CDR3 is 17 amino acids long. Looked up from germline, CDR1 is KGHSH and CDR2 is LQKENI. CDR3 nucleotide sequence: TGTGCCAGCTCACCGTCCCTAGCGGGGGGCATAGACAATGAGCAGTTCTTC. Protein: CASSPSLAGGIDNEQFF.

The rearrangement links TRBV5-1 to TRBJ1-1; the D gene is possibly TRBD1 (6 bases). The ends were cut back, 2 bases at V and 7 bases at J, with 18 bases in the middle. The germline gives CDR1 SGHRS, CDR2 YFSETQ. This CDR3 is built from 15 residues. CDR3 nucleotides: TGCGCCAGCAGCTTTTTGAATTCAGGGGAGGGTGAAGCTTTCTTT. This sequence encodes CASSFLNSGEGEAFF.

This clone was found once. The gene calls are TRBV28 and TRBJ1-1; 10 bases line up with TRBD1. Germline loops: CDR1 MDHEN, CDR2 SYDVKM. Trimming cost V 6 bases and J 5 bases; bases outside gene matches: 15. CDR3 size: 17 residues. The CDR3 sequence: CASRPLWDRGRGTEAFF. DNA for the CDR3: TGTGCCAGCAGACCCTTGTGGGACAGGGGAAGGGGTACTGAAGCTTTCTTT.

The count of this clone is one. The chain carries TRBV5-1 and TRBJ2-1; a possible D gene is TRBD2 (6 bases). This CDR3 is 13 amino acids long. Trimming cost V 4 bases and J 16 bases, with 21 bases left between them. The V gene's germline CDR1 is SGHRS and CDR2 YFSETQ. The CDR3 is CASSQPREARVFF. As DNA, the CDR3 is TGCGCCAGCAGCCAACCTAGGGAGGCCCGGGTCTTCTTC.

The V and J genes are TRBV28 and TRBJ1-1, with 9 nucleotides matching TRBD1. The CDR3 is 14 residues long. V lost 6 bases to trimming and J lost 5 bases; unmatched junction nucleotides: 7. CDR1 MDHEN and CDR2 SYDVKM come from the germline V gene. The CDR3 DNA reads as TGTGCCAGCAGCAGAGGGACAGGGAGGACTGAAGCTTTCTTT. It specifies CASSRGTGRTEAFF.

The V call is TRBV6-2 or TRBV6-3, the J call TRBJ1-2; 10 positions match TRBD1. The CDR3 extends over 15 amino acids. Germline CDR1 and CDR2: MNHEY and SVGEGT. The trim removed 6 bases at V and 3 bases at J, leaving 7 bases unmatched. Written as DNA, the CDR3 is TGTGCCAGCAGCCCCGGACAGGGGGATCACTATGGCTACACCTTC. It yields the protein CASSPGQGDHYGYTF.

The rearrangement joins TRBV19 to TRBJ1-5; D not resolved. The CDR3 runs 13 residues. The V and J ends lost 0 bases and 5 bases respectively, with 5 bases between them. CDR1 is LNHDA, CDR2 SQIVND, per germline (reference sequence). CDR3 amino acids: CASSIDIYQPQHF. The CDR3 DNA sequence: TGTGCCAGTAGTATAGACATTTATCAGCCCCAGCATTTT. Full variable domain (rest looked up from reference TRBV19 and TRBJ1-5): DGGITQSPKYLFRKEGQNVTLSCEQNLNHDAMYWYRQDPGQGLRLIYYSQIVNDFQKGDIAEGYSVSREKKESFPLTVTSAQKNPTAFYLCASSIDIYQPQHFGDGTRLSIL.